The 10 T cell receptor beta chains listed next were all sequenced from one sample in a study of blood T cell repertoires in COVID-19. Profiled with immunoSEQ multiplex PCR; TCRdb holds only in-frame clones, not every one. The sample carries approximately 97,000 clones, roughly nine tenths recorded once. Sequencing was performed on peripheral blood. The receptors were gathered from a man aged 55-75 years with acute or convalescent COVID-19.

V usage is TRBV6-5 and J usage is TRBJ1-1, with a tentative D call TRBD1 (6 bases). In germline, CDR1 is MNHEY, CDR2 SVGAGI. Trimming cost V 5 bases and J 2 bases, with 12 bases left between them. This CDR3 contains 14 residues. CDR3 bases: TGTGCCAGCAGTCACCGCAGGGGAAACACTGAAGCTTTCTTT. Protein: CASSHRRGNTEAFF.

The chain recombines TRBV7-2 with TRBJ2-1, with D uncertain. V was shortened by 5 bases and J by 0 bases, with 14 bases between the two germline ends. CDR1 is SGHTA, CDR2 FQGNSA, per germline. The CDR3 runs to 16 residues. The CDR3 reads CASSPMVASSYNEQFF. The CDR3 nucleotides read TGTGCCAGCAGCCCCATGGTAGCAAGCTCCTACAATGAGCAGTTCTTC.

The chain links TRBV18 to TRBJ2-1; 9 bases are a match to TRBD1. The V gene's germline CDR1 is KGHSH and CDR2 LQKENI. The length of the CDR3 is 15 residues. V shed 5 bases and J 1 base; nucleotides not matched to a gene: 3. The CDR3 nucleotides are TGTGCCAGCTCAGCGACAGGGGGATCCTACAATGAGCAGTTCTTC. Encoded protein: CASSATGGSYNEQFF.

This chain uses TRBV9 with TRBJ2-3; 14 bases map to TRBD2. V dropped 0 bases and J dropped 5; count of bases not matched to a gene: 5. Germline values: CDR1 SGDLS, CDR2 YYNGEE. The CDR3 contains 17 residues. CDR3 residues: CASSVGGLAGAGDTQYF. The CDR3 nucleotides are TGTGCCAGCAGCGTAGGGGGACTAGCGGGGGCCGGAGATACGCAGTATTTT.

J is TRBJ1-4 and V is TRBV20-1; D uncertain. The germline V and J ends were trimmed by 5 bases and 5 bases, with 6 bases remaining between them. From germline, CDR1 is DFQATT and CDR2 SNEGSKA (reference sequence). This CDR3 is 11 amino acids long. CDR3 amino acids: CSAGLNEKLFF. The CDR3 DNA reads as TGCAGTGCTGGACTGAATGAAAAACTGTTTTTT.

This clone was found once. The chain combines TRBV6-5 with TRBJ1-5; TRBD1 matches 8 bases. Germline-derived CDR1 and CDR2 are MNHEY and SVGAGI. The CDR3 consists of 14 residues. V gave up 7 bases and J gave up 5 bases; unmatched junction bases: 7. CDR3 bases: TGTGCCAGCAAAATCGGGACAGGTGATCAGCCCCAGCATTTT. Translated: CASKIGTGDQPQHF.

The chain uses TRBV6-5 and TRBJ1-1; D perhaps matches TRBD1 (5 bases). There are 13 residues in the CDR3. Trimming cost V 7 bases and J 0 bases, with 9 bases left between them. The germline V gene has CDR1 MNHEY and CDR2 SVGAGI. DNA of the CDR3: TGTGCCAGCAACAACAGGTTGAACACTGAAGCTTTCTTT. As protein: CASNNRLNTEAFF.

The V call is TRBV19, the J call TRBJ1-2, with TRBD1 identical over 8 bases. Germline V gives CDR1 LNHDA, CDR2 SQIVND (reference sequence). J lost 8 bases, V lost 0 bases, and 8 bases had no gene match. The CDR3 length is 15 residues. The CDR3 DNA sequence: TGTGCCAGTAGTATAGAAAGGACAGGGTCGGGCGGCTACACCTTC. It encodes CASSIERTGSGGYTF.

This chain links TRBV6-1 with TRBJ1-5; a weak D match, TRBD1 (6 bases). The CDR3 runs 15 residues. The V gene lost 2 bases and the J gene lost 3 bases, with 11 bases spanning the gap. Germline V gene lookup returns CDR1 MNHNS and CDR2 SASEGT. CDR3 nucleotides: TGTGCCAGCAGTGAAAGAGGACAGCCCAATCAGCCCCAGCATTTT. It yields the protein CASSERGQPNQPQHF.

The chain employs TRBV9 and TRBJ1-2, with a weak D call TRBD1 (5 bases). The germline V and J ends were trimmed by 0 bases and 3 bases, with 9 bases remaining between them. The CDR3 has 14 amino acids. Germline V lookup: CDR1 SGDLS, CDR2 YYNGEE. CDR3 region: CASSVGLTDYGYTF. As DNA, the CDR3 is TGTGCCAGCAGCGTAGGATTGACAGACTATGGCTACACCTTC.